What follows are 17 T cell receptor beta chains derived from one specimen sequenced in a study of response to subunit inactivated influenza vaccine. TCRdb ran MiXCR on the RT-PCR reads and lists one entry per CDR3 protein. The sample carries around 750,000 distinct CDR3 sequences, around 21% recorded once. Material: PBMCs from blood, obtained approximately 5 days after vaccination. Every receptor here comes from a man between 45 and 60 years old who received an inactivated influenza vaccine.

This clonotype has only a few counts. The V gene is TRBV9, the J gene TRBJ2-3, with a possible D match to TRBD2 (6 bases). The germline gives CDR1 SGDLS, CDR2 YYNGEE. V shed 0 bases and J shed 4 bases, with 15 bases lying between them. This CDR3 has 16 amino acids. In DNA form, the CDR3 reads TGTGCCAGCAGCGTAGATGGGGGGTTGGGTGCAGATACGCAGTATTTT. Its protein is CASSVDGGLGADTQYF. Together with reference TRBV9 and TRBJ2-3, the CDR3 gives the full variable domain: DSGVTQTPKHLITATGQRVTLRCSPRSGDLSVYWYQQSLDQGLQFLIQYYNGEERAKGNILERFSAQQFPDLHSELNLSSLELGDSALYFCASSVDGGLGADTQYFGPGTRLTVL.

The J gene is TRBJ1-1, the V gene TRBV5-1; D is unresolved. Germline values: CDR1 SGHRS, CDR2 YFSETQ. Between the trimmed V and J ends, which lost 1 base and 5 bases, there was a span of 12 bases. This CDR3 contains 14 residues. The CDR3 spells CASSLMGSDTEAFF. CDR3 DNA sequence: TGCGCCAGCAGCTTGATGGGGTCGGATACTGAAGCTTTCTTT.

This clonotype was detected a few times. This rearrangement joins TRBV6-5 to TRBJ2-7; 13 bases match TRBD2. CDR3 size: 18 residues. With 0 bases clipped from V and 4 bases from J, the junction kept 9 bases outside the gene matches. Per the germline V gene, CDR1 is MNHEY and CDR2 is SVGAGI. CDR3 in amino acids: CASSYSVLPTSGRYEQYF. Written as DNA, the CDR3 is TGTGCCAGCAGTTACTCCGTCTTACCGACTAGCGGGAGGTACGAGCAGTACTTC.

This clonotype was recorded many times. One junction end does not reproduce the germline sequence, and a read error may be involved. The chain links TRBV5-1 to TRBJ1-1, with D unclear. CDR3 size: 12 residues. Germline V gene lookup returns CDR1 SGHRS and CDR2 YFSETQ. CDR3 protein: CASSRGNTEAFF. The CDR3 DNA is TGTGCCAGCAGCCGGGGGAACACTGAAGCTTTCTTT.

The chain carries TRBV20-1 and TRBJ1-4; D might be TRBD1 (5 bases). The germline V gene has CDR1 DFQATT and CDR2 SNEGSKA (reference sequence). CDR3 length equals 13 residues. V lost 3 bases, J lost 6 bases, and 11 bases lay in between. The CDR3 nucleotides are TGCAGTGCTAGGGTCGGGACGGATGAAAAACTGTTTTTT. This codes for CSARVGTDEKLFF.

The gene calls are TRBV6-2 or TRBV6-3 and TRBJ2-1; 9 bases match TRBD2. The CDR3 runs 14 residues. V lost 8 bases to trimming and J lost 5 bases; unmatched junction nucleotides: 7. Germline CDR1 and CDR2: MNHEY and SVGEGT. The CDR3 loop reads CASGLASIDNEQFF. The CDR3 region has the DNA TGTGCCAGCGGACTAGCGAGCATTGACAATGAGCAGTTCTTC.

This chain uses TRBV15 with TRBJ1-5, with a tentative D call TRBD1 (5 bases). V was pared by 3 bases and J by 7 bases, with 10 bases between. The CDR3 runs 13 residues. The V gene's germline CDR1 is LNHNV and CDR2 YYDKDF (reference sequence). CDR3 DNA sequence: TGTGCCACCAGCAGCTACAGGAGCCAGCCCCAGCATTTT. Amino acid sequence: CATSSYRSQPQHF.

The chain has TRBV7-2 and TRBJ2-2, with 7 bases identical to TRBD1. J gave up 5 bases and V 5 bases, and 14 bases lay outside the gene matches. From germline, CDR1 is SGHTA and CDR2 FQGNSA. The CDR3 runs to 17 residues. The CDR3 here is CASSQTGTVAPTGELFF. The DNA of the CDR3 is TGTGCCAGCAGCCAGACCGGGACAGTGGCCCCAACCGGGGAGCTGTTTTTT.

The chain links TRBV12-3 or TRBV12-4 to TRBJ1-5; no reliable D call. With 5 bases removed from V and 9 bases from J, the gap between germline ends came to 14 bases. This CDR3 spans 13 amino acids. The CDR3 nucleotides are TGTGCCAGCAGTAGGTTCGGCCTAGGGCCCCAGCATTTT. Protein: CASSRFGLGPQHF.

In its sample, this clonotype was seen a few times. This chain joins TRBV27 and TRBJ2-3; weak D call: TRBD2 (6 bases). The ends were cut back, 5 bases at V and 8 bases at J, with 14 bases in the middle. This CDR3 is built from 13 residues. Germline V lookup: CDR1 MNHEY, CDR2 SMNVEV (reference sequence). The CDR3 loop reads CASSALGRPTQYF. The CDR3 DNA follows: TGTGCCAGCAGTGCCCTCGGGAGACCTACGCAGTATTTT.

This clonotype was counted many times. The chain uses TRBV29-1 and TRBJ2-2; no firm D call. This CDR3 contains 14 residues. Germline V lookup: CDR1 SQVTM, CDR2 ANQGSEA. V gave up 0 bases and J gave up 1 base, with 6 bases separating them. The chain's CDR3 is CSVEDRLNTGELFF. In DNA form, the CDR3 reads TGCAGCGTTGAAGATCGACTGAACACCGGGGAGCTGTTTTTT.

This clonotype was detected a few times. The genes are TRBV5-8 and TRBJ2-7, with D perhaps matching TRBD1 (6 bases). CDR1 is SGHTS and CDR2 is YDEGEE in the germline V gene. The CDR3 runs to 14 residues. V gave up 4 bases and J gave up 0 bases, with 11 bases separating them. The CDR3 coding sequence is TGTGCCAGCAGCACGGGACAAGTCTCCTACGAGCAGTACTTC. This gives the protein CASSTGQVSYEQYF.

The chain couples TRBV7-2 to TRBJ2-1; D gene ambiguous. Germline CDR1 SGHTA, CDR2 FQGNSA. This CDR3 is 14 amino acids long. Trimming took off 5 bases at V and 3 bases at J, with 11 bases between the two ends. The CDR3 coding sequence is TGTGCCAGCAGCACCCCTAACCTCTACAATGAGCAGTTCTTC. Translation: CASSTPNLYNEQFF.

On this clonotype itself: A much larger clone differs from this one at a single base, so this may be a read error. The chain is built from TRBV12-3 or TRBV12-4 and TRBJ2-2; D remains ambiguous. The CDR3 length is 14 residues. V was trimmed by 6 bases and J by 10 bases, leaving 18 bases between them. The CDR3 spells CASSSPGSAVELFF. The CDR3 DNA reads as TGTGCCAGCAGCTCACCCGGCAGTGCCGTGGAGCTGTTTTTT.

V usage is TRBV9 and J usage is TRBJ2-2; TRBD1 agrees at 10 bases. Germline trimming cut 4 bases from V and 4 bases from J; bases unmatched to any gene: 7. The CDR3 loop spans 16 amino acids. The germline gives CDR1 SGDLS, CDR2 YYNGEE. The CDR3 loop reads CASSISGTGATGELFF. CDR3 nucleotides: TGTGCCAGCAGCATCTCCGGGACAGGGGCCACCGGGGAGCTGTTTTTT.

This clonotype was recorded at least ten times. The V and J genes are TRBV18 and TRBJ2-7; 7 nucleotides agree with TRBD2. The CDR3 spans 15 residues. V lost 3 bases to trimming and J lost 0 bases; unmatched junction nucleotides: 5. The germline V gene has CDR1 KGHSH and CDR2 LQKENI. The CDR3 bases are TGTGCCAGCTCACCCCTAGCGGAGATCTCCTACGAGCAGTACTTC. Translating gives CASSPLAEISYEQYF.

As to this clonotype: No conserved phenylalanine or tryptophan is present at the end of the CDR3, so a read error is the likely explanation. The DNA is left out, because the CDR3 cannot be placed on it with certainty; the CDR3 is given as TCRdb lists it. The chain combines TRBV21-1 with TRBJ2-1; the DNA was not compared with TRBD1, the D call given in the table. TRBV21-1 is marked as a pseudogene. The CDR3 totals 9 residues, both ends included. The CDR3 sequence: CASSRGQDS.